One and the same sample provided the 14 T cell receptor beta chains below, sequenced in a study of immune evolution from preneoplasia to lung adenocarcinoma. TCRdb's table, derived via immunoSEQ multiplex PCR, lists solely in-frame clones and lacks some. The sample has around 10,000 clones; roughly 82% are singletons. The sample comprised FFPE minimally invasive lung adenocarcinoma tissue. These receptors all stem from a person in their 70s with lung adenocarcinoma.

For the CDR3, the DNA is TGTGCCAGTAGCGAAAAACAGGGGTTTAGAGAGACCCAGTACTTC. It yields the protein CASSEKQGFRETQYF. The chain combines TRBV19 with TRBJ2-5; TRBD1 matches 7 bases. The germline gives CDR1 LNHDA, CDR2 SQIVND (reference sequence). The CDR3 extends over 15 amino acids. V dropped 6 bases and J dropped 4; count of bases not matched to a gene: 11. Using reference TRBV19 and TRBJ2-5 for the parts outside the CDR3, the full variable domain is DGGITQSPKYLFRKEGQNVTLSCEQNLNHDAMYWYRQDPGQGLRLIYYSQIVNDFQKGDIAEGYSVSREKKESFPLTVTSAQKNPTAFYLCASSEKQGFRETQYFGPGTRLLVL.

The chain links TRBV19 to TRBJ2-6; D tentatively reads TRBD1 or TRBD2 (5 bases each). Trimming stripped 4 bases from V and 0 bases from J, with 13 bases between. This CDR3 contains 17 residues. The germline gives CDR1 LNHDA, CDR2 SQIVND (reference sequence). The CDR3 loop reads CASSTGTTNSGANVLTF. In nucleotides, the CDR3 is TGTGCCAGTAGTACCGGGACCACTAACTCTGGGGCCAACGTCCTGACTTTC.

CDR3: CASSRTSGGSTDTQYF. CDR3 bases: TGTGCCAGCAGCCGGACTAGCGGGGGGTCAACAGATACGCAGTATTTT. This sequence joins TRBV7-9 and TRBJ2-3; 14 bases match TRBD2. Germline values: CDR1 SEHNR, CDR2 FQNEAQ (reference sequence). Trimming removed 5 bases from V and 3 bases from J; junction bases left unmatched: 4. The CDR3 consists of 16 residues.

The chain carries TRBV28 and TRBJ2-7, with a tentative D call TRBD1 (6 bases). Trimming stripped 2 bases from V and 3 bases from J, with 14 bases between. This CDR3 has 15 amino acids. CDR1 and CDR2 from the germline V gene are MDHEN and SYDVKM. The CDR3 loop is CASSLGQPPLYEQYF. CDR3 nucleotide sequence: TGTGCCAGCAGTTTAGGACAGCCGCCACTCTACGAGCAGTACTTC.

This clone came up once. The V call is TRBV7-9, the J call TRBJ2-7, with D possibly being TRBD1 (5 bases). Germline V gives CDR1 SEHNR, CDR2 FQNEAQ (reference sequence). V was trimmed by 7 bases and J by 0 bases, leaving 16 bases between them. This CDR3 contains 15 residues. The CDR3 DNA reads TGTGCCAGCATCAAGTCGGACATCCCCTCCTACGAGCAGTACTTC. Its protein is CASIKSDIPSYEQYF. Full variable domain (missing parts from reference TRBV7-9 and TRBJ2-7): DTGVSQNPRHKITKRGQNVTFRCDPISEHNRLYWYRQTLGQGPEFLTYFQNEAQLEKSRLLSDRFSAERPKGSFSTLEIQRTEQGDSAMYLCASIKSDIPSYEQYFGPGTRLTVT.

This clone turned up a few times. The rearrangement uses TRBV5-6 and TRBJ2-3; 9 bases match TRBD2. Germline V gene sequence: CDR1 SGHDT, CDR2 YYEEEE. The CDR3 is 15 residues long. Trimming cost V 4 bases and J 1 base; bases outside gene matches: 4. The CDR3 protein is CASSPLAGGTDTQYF. The CDR3 region has the DNA TGTGCCAGCAGCCCATTAGCGGGGGGCACAGATACGCAGTATTTT.

The chain recombines TRBV19 with TRBJ2-7; a weak D match, TRBD2 (5 bases). The CDR3 has 17 residues. Germline V gene data show CDR1 as LNHDA and CDR2 as SQIVND (reference sequence). V lost 5 bases to trimming and J lost 0 bases, with 20 bases between them. The DNA for the CDR3 is TGTGCCAGTAGTTCACCATGGGCGGTCGACTACTCCTACGAGCAGTACTTC. Residues: CASSSPWAVDYSYEQYF.

The V call is TRBV11-2, the J call TRBJ2-5; weak D call: TRBD1 (5 bases). CDR3 size: 14 residues. V lost 5 bases, J lost 2 bases, and 12 bases lay in between. Germline lookup yields CDR1 SGHAT and CDR2 FQNNGV. The CDR3 reads CASSHDPGQETQYF. The CDR3 DNA reads as TGTGCCAGCAGCCATGATCCAGGGCAAGAGACCCAGTACTTC.

The rearrangement links TRBV10-3 to TRBJ2-1; 16 positions agree with TRBD2. Germline loops: CDR1 ENHRY, CDR2 SYGVKD. The CDR3 spans 18 residues. V lost 11 bases and J lost 1; bases outside the gene matches: 11. The CDR3 loop is CASYSGTSGRVSYNEQFF. The CDR3 DNA reads TGTGCCTCGTATTCCGGGACTAGCGGGAGGGTATCCTACAATGAGCAGTTCTTC.

Written as DNA, the CDR3 is TGCAGTGCTAGAGATCCGGGAGGCTACACCTTC. This codes for CSARDPGGYTF. This chain connects TRBV20-1 to TRBJ1-2; D is undetermined. Germline CDR1 DFQATT, CDR2 SNEGSKA (reference sequence). This CDR3 comprises 11 residues. The V end was cut by 0 bases, the J end by 8 bases, with 7 bases between.

This clone was seen a few times. The chain joins TRBV6-6 to TRBJ1-2; D gene uncertain. The germline V gene encodes CDR1 MNHNY and CDR2 SVGAGI (reference sequence). Trimming removed 7 bases at V and 4 bases at J, with 4 bases between. The CDR3 is made up of 10 amino acids. The CDR3 here is CASTPYGYTF. CDR3 in DNA: TGTGCCAGCACCCCCTATGGCTACACCTTC.

CDR3: CASSFSFEQYF. The CDR3 DNA sequence: TGTGCCAGCAGCTTTTCGTTCGAGCAGTACTTC. The chain joins TRBV7-8 to TRBJ2-7; D ambiguous. The germline V gene has CDR1 SGHVS and CDR2 FQNEAQ. There are 11 residues in the CDR3. V dropped 3 bases and J dropped 6 bases, with 6 bases sitting between them.

The chain couples TRBV19 to TRBJ1-1; TRBD1 is a possible D gene (6 bases). Germline values: CDR1 LNHDA, CDR2 SQIVND (reference sequence). The CDR3 sequence is 11 residues long. Deletions cut 6 bases from V and 11 bases from J, with 13 bases between. The chain's CDR3 is CASRAGVAAFF. In nucleotides, the CDR3 is TGTGCCAGTAGAGCAGGGGTGGCCGCTTTCTTT. Full variable domain (missing parts from reference TRBV19 and TRBJ1-1): DGGITQSPKYLFRKEGQNVTLSCEQNLNHDAMYWYRQDPGQGLRLIYYSQIVNDFQKGDIAEGYSVSREKKESFPLTVTSAQKNPTAFYLCASRAGVAAFFGQGTRLTVV.

The rearrangement joins TRBV7-8 to TRBJ2-2; 7 bases are a match to TRBD1. Germline V lookup: CDR1 SGHVS, CDR2 FQNEAQ. V trimming: 1 base; J trimming: 0 bases; junction bases outside the gene matches: 2. The CDR3 is 16 amino acids. The CDR3 sequence is CASSLGGGANTGELFF. CDR3 bases: TGTGCCAGCAGCTTAGGAGGGGGCGCGAACACCGGGGAGCTGTTTTTT.